This entry features one T cell receptor (beta chain) sequence. Its antigen remains unknown. This sample is part of a study of graft-versus-host responses after intestinal transplantation. The wider study: Those transplanted obtained multivisceral, liver-intestinal, or isolated intestinal grafts. Recipients were all induced with anti-thymocyte globulin, then given tacrolimus and steroids for 2 to 4 years.

Study observations and caveats: There were GvH clones found in recipient marrow, and some of them appeared first in ileum or blood. Where graft-donor T cell macrochimerism was present, patients had high graft-versus-host to host-versus-graft clonal ratios in allografts.

The germline gives CDR1 SGHAT, CDR2 FQNNGV. This CDR3 has 16 amino acids. The trim removed 5 bases at V and 4 bases at J, leaving 14 bases unmatched. Produced via immunoSEQ multiplex PCR; TCRdb's table is partial and in-frame only. The sample shows fewer than 110,000 clones, approximately 88% of them seen only once. The chain employs TRBV11-2 and TRBJ2-7; TRBD2 aligns across 7 bases. The TCR sequence derives from a human donor who was the organ donor for an intestinal transplant. Source: unstimulated CD4+ T cells sorted from spleen or lymph node cells, taken before transplant. CDR3 residues: CASSLYGEGFLYEQYF. As DNA, the CDR3 is TGTGCCAGCAGCCTCTACGGGGAGGGCTTTCTATACGAGCAGTACTTC.